Below, one T cell receptor (beta chain) is given with its context. Its antigen is not known. The CDR3 contains 16 residues. Per germline, CDR1 SGHRS and CDR2 YFSETQ. Trimming removed 1 base from V and 0 bases from J; junction bases left unmatched: 6. The data originate from a study of blood T cells in healthy people across ages. General study results and limits: As naive T cell percentage varied, TCR beta diversity correlated strongly with it. Age advanced and TCR beta diversity per million T cells fell, roughly linearly.

Using a J-beta primer mix together with a sample-barcoded 5' primer, a second PCR was run for roughly 7 to 11 cycles. Every single cDNA molecule received a tag from a template-switch adaptor with 12 random nucleotides. TCRdb redid the calling of the 5' RACE reads with MiXCR, one entry per CDR3 protein. The profile shows 550,000 to 700,000 distinct CDR3 sequences, about 26% of them singletons. The rearrangement uses TRBV5-1 and TRBJ1-1; TRBD1 agrees at 7 bases. The receptor was isolated from a woman aged 70-85 years in good health. The specimen was blood. The CDR3 protein is CASSLTKTGLNTEAFF. The CDR3 coding sequence is TGCGCCAGCAGCTTGACAAAGACAGGGTTGAACACTGAAGCTTTCTTT.